This TCR beta chain comes out of a study of T cells in Graves' hyperthyroidism and ophthalmopathy. Overall study findings and caveats: Onset of ophthalmopathy came a median approximately 6.5 months after the model predicted it.

There were TCR beta CDR3 regions amplified from RNA transcripts. The study used the HTBI primer set for a first-round RT-PCR of the TCR CDR3. MiXCR, applied by TCRdb to the multiplex PCR reads, yields one record per CDR3 protein. The data show 650,000 to 800,000 distinct CDR3 sequences, about 45% seen once. Clinical symptoms, serum thyroxine, TRAb, thyroid ultrasound and orbital computed tomography informed diagnoses. This clonotype was counted a few times. The antigen remains undetermined. Sequenced input: peripheral blood or thyroid tissue (not recorded which). The source is an adult man with Graves' disease, either hyperthyroidism or ophthalmopathy (not recorded which).

CDR3 region: CSVDFQQYF. As DNA, the CDR3 is TGCAGCGTTGACTTTCAGCAGTACTTC. The rearrangement uses TRBV29-1 and TRBJ2-7; D remains unclear. CDR1 and CDR2 from the germline V gene are SQVTM and ANQGSEA. Trimming pared 3 bases from V and 8 bases from J, leaving 5 bases between. The CDR3 is 9 residues long.